A selection of T cell receptor beta chains follows, all from one sample in a study of blood T cell repertoires in COVID-19. Assay used: immunoSEQ multiplex PCR; TCRdb lists only in-frame clones, some missing. The sample contains under 350,000 clones, around nine tenths of which appear only once. The sample taken for sequencing was PBMCs or T cells enriched from blood (not recorded which). The receptors shown here come from a woman in her late teens or twenties who had recovered from COVID-19. Both conserved end residues are part of each CDR3. The D gene is left open where the match is weak. Some rows mark clone size as missing; the rest say once, few, many or name a class of expanded clone.

d_gene,abundance,v_gene,j_gene,CDR3nt,CDR3aa
TRBD1,NA,TRBV4-3,TRBJ2-7,TGCGCCAGCAGCCAACGACAGGGCTACGAGCAGTACTTC,CASSQRQGYEQYF
NA,NA,TRBV28,TRBJ1-1,TGTGCCAGCAGTTTATTTCGGGGGGCCACTGAAGCTTTCTTT,CASSLFRGATEAFF
NA,NA,TRBV14,TRBJ2-7,TGTGCCAGCAGCCTCGGGGGTGAGCAGTACTTC,CASSLGGEQYF
TRBD1,NA,TRBV5-1,TRBJ2-3,TGCGCCAGCAGCTCAGGACAGGGAGACTACACAGATACGCAGTATTTT,CASSSGQGDYTDTQYF
NA,NA,TRBV4-2,TRBJ2-1,TGTGCCAGCAGCCAAGATATGGGAAGCGGGTTCCCCGGAGTGGGTGAGCAGTTCTTC,CASSQDMGSGFPGVGEQFF
TRBD2,NA,TRBV7-6,TRBJ2-5,TGTGCCAGCAGCTTAGGGGGTAGCGGGTTGATCTGGGAGACCCAGTACTTC,CASSLGGSGLIWETQYF
NA,NA,TRBV27,TRBJ2-7,TGTGCCAGCAGTAAAACAGGGATCTCCTACGAGCAGTACTTC,CASSKTGISYEQYF
NA,NA,TRBV12-3/TRBV12-4,TRBJ1-2,TGTGCCAGCAGTCAAACACGGGACTATGGCTACACCTTC,CASSQTRDYGYTF
TRBD2,NA,TRBV19,TRBJ2-1,TGTGCCAGTAGTCTAGCGGGAGATGGATACAATGAGCAGTTCTTC,CASSLAGDGYNEQFF
TRBD1,NA,TRBV5-8,TRBJ1-6,TGTGCCAGCAGCTTTTCCCAGGGGGCTTATAATTCACCCCTCCACTTT,CASSFSQGAYNSPLHF
NA,NA,TRBV1,TRBJ1-2,TGCACCAGCAGCCTGGACAGGGCCGATGGCACCTTC,CTSSLDRADGTF
TRBD2,NA,TRBV28,TRBJ2-5,TGTGCCAGCAGTATCTACCGGGGGGGCAGGGAGACCCAGTACTTC,CASSIYRGGRETQYF
TRBD2,NA,TRBV4-1,TRBJ2-1,TGCGCCAGCAGCCACCTGGGGGGGGATTTTAATGAGCAGTTCTTC,CASSHLGGDFNEQFF
TRBD1,NA,TRBV15,TRBJ2-7,TGTGCCACCAGCAGACCTACACAGGGGCTTAGAGGATACGAGCAGTACTTC,CATSRPTQGLRGYEQYF
NA,NA,TRBV10-1,TRBJ2-7,TGCGCCAGCAGTGAGGGCAGGTACTACGAGCAGTACTTC,CASSEGRYYEQYF
TRBD2,NA,TRBV7-8,TRBJ2-2,TGTGCCAGCAGCTTAGCGTTTAGCGGGTACACCGGGGAGCTGTTTTTT,CASSLAFSGYTGELFF
TRBD1,NA,TRBV28,TRBJ1-6,TGTGCCAGCAGACCTACCAGGGGGAGCTCCTATAATTCACCCCTCCACTTT,CASRPTRGSSYNSPLHF
NA,NA,TRBV27,TRBJ1-1,TGTGCCAGCAGTTCTACCCCCGGGGAAGGCTACACTGAAGCTTTCTTT,CASSSTPGEGYTEAFF
TRBD1,NA,TRBV2,TRBJ1-6,TGTGCCAGCAGCGGGGACAGCGTATATAATTCACCCCTCCACTTT,CASSGDSVYNSPLHF
TRBD1,NA,TRBV19,TRBJ1-5,TGTGCCAGTAGTCCAAGGACAGGTTCCCAGCCCCAGCATTTT,CASSPRTGSQPQHF
NA,few,TRBV10-3,TRBJ1-5,TGTGCCATCAGTGATCTAGCAGAGAGCAATCAGCCCCAGCATTTT,CAISDLAESNQPQHF
NA,NA,TRBV5-6,TRBJ1-2,TGTGCCAGCAGTCTCGAGGTTCTTAACTATGGCTACACCTTC,CASSLEVLNYGYTF
TRBD1,NA,TRBV19,TRBJ2-7,TGTGCCAGTAGCCATACGGGACAGGGATTATCCTACGAGCAGTACTTC,CASSHTGQGLSYEQYF
NA,few,TRBV28,TRBJ1-2,TGTGCCAGCCGGACAGCCAACTATGGCTACACCTTC,CASRTANYGYTF
NA,NA,TRBV2,TRBJ1-6,TGTGCCAGCAGTGAACGGGGGTCCGTCAATTCACCCCTCCACTTT,CASSERGSVNSPLHF
NA,NA,TRBV9,TRBJ2-1,TGTGCCAGCAGCGCCGGTAGCGTCACGCTGGGGAATGAGCAGTTCTTC,CASSAGSVTLGNEQFF
NA,NA,TRBV11-2,TRBJ2-7,TGTGCCAGCAGCTTAGTTAAAACCCTCGGGTACGAGCAGTACTTC,CASSLVKTLGYEQYF
NA,NA,TRBV6-2/TRBV6-3,TRBJ2-7,TGTGCCAGCAGTTACTCCAGGGGTACCGACTACGAGCAGTACTTC,CASSYSRGTDYEQYF
NA,NA,TRBV15,TRBJ2-5,TGTGCCACCAGCAGTAGGGGGGGAGGTCAAGAGACCCAGTACTTC,CATSSRGGGQETQYF